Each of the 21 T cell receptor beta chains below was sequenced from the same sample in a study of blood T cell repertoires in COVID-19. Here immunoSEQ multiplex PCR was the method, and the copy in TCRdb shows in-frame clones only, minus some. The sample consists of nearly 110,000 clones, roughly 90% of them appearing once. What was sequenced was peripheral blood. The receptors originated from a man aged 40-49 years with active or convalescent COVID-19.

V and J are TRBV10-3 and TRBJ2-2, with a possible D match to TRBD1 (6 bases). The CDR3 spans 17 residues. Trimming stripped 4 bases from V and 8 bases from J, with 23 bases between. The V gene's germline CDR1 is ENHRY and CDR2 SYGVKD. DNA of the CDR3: TGTGCCATCAGTGGTGGTATCGGCAGGGGTGGTTCGGGGGAGCTGTTTTTT. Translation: CAISGGIGRGGSGELFF.

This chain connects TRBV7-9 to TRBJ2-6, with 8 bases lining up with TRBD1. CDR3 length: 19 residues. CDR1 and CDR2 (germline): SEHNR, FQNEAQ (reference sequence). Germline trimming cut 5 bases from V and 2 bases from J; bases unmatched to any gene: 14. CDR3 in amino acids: CASSGRGQGVPAGANVLTF. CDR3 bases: TGTGCCAGCAGCGGGCGAGGACAGGGAGTACCGGCTGGGGCCAACGTCCTGACTTTC.

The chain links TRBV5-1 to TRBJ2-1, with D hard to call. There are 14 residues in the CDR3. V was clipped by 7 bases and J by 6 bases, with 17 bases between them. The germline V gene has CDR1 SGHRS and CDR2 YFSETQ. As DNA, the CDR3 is TGCGCCAGCCGGGTGACCAGCGATAGCAATGAGCAGTTCTTC. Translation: CASRVTSDSNEQFF.

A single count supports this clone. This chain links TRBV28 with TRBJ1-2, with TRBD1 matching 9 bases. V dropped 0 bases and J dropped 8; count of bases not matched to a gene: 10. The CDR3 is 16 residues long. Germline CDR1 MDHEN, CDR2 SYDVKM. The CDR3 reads CASSLWGQGLYGGYTF. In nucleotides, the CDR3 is TGTGCCAGCAGTTTATGGGGACAGGGTCTCTACGGCGGCTACACCTTC.

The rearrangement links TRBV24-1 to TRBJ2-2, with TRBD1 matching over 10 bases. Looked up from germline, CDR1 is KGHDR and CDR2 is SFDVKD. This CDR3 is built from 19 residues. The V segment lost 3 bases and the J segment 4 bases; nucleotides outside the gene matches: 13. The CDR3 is CATSDPPRDRGRGTGELFF. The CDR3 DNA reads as TGTGCCACCAGTGATCCTCCACGGGACAGGGGTCGGGGCACCGGGGAGCTGTTTTTT.

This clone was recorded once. This CDR3 is CASSQVAYGVSGNTIYF. In DNA form, the CDR3 reads TGCGCCAGCAGCCAAGTGGCGTACGGAGTATCTGGAAACACCATATATTTT. The chain employs TRBV4-3 and TRBJ1-3, with unresolved D. The CDR3 has 17 amino acids. Germline CDR1 LGHNA, CDR2 YSLEER. Trimming shortened V by 1 base and J by 1 base, and 14 bases separated the two germline ends.

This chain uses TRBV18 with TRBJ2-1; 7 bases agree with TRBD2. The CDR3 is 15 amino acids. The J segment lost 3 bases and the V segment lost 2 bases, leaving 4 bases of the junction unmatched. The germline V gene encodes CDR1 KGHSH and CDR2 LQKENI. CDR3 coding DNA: TGTGCCAGCTCACCAATAGCGGGCAGCTACAATGAGCAGTTCTTC. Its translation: CASSPIAGSYNEQFF.

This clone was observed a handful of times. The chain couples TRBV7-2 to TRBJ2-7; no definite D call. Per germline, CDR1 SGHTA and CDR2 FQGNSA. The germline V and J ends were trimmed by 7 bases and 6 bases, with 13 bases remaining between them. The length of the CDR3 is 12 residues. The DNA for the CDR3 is TGTGCCAGCACCCCCCCCGGTCCCGAGCAGTACTTC. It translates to CASTPPGPEQYF. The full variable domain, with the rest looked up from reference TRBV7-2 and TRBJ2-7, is GAGVSQSPSNKVTEKGKDVELRCDPISGHTALYWYRQSLGQGLEFLIYFQGNSAPDKSGLPSDRFSAERTGGSVSTLTIQRTQQEDSAVYLCASTPPGPEQYFGPGTRLTVT.

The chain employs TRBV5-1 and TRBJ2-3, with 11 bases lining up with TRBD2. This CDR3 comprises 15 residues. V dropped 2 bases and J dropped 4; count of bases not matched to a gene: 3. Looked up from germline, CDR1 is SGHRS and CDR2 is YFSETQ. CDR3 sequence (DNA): TGCGCCAGCAGCTTTCTAGCGGGAGGCGCAGATACGCAGTATTTT. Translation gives CASSFLAGGADTQYF. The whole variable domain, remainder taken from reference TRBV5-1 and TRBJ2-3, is KAGVTQTPRYLIKTRGQQVTLSCSPISGHRSVSWYQQTPGQGLQFLFEYFSETQRNKGNFPGRFSGRQFSNSRSEMNVSTLELGDSALYLCASSFLAGGADTQYFGPGTRLTVL.

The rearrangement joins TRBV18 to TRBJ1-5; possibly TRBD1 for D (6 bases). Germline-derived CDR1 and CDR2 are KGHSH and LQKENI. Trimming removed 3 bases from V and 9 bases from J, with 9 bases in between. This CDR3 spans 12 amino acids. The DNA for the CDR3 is TGTGCCAGCTCACCCCTAGGGGGGCCCCAGCATTTT. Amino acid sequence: CASSPLGGPQHF.

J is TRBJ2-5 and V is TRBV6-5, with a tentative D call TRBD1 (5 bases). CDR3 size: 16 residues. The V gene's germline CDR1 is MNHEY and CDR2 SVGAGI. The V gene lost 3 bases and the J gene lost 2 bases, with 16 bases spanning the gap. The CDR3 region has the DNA TGTGCCAGCAGTTATTCGGGCACAGGCAGTCAAGAGACCCAGTACTTC. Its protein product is CASSYSGTGSQETQYF.

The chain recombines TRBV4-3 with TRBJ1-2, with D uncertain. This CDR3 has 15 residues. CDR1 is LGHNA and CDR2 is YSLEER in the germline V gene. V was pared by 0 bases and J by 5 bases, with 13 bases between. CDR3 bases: TGCGCCAGCAGCCAAGATTTTTACAGCCCTTATGGCTACACCTTC. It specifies CASSQDFYSPYGYTF.

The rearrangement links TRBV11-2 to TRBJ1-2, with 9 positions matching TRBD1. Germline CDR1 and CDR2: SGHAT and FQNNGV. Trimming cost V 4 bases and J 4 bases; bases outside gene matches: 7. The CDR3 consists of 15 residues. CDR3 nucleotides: TGTGCCAGCAGCTCGCCTCGGGGACAGGGCTATGGCTACACCTTC. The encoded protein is CASSSPRGQGYGYTF.

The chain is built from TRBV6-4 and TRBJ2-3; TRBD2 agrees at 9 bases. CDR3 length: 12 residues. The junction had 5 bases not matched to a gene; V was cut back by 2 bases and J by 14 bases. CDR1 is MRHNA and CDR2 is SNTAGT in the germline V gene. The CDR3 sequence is CASSDGGRAPYF. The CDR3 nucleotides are TGTGCCAGCAGTGACGGCGGGAGGGCCCCGTATTTT.

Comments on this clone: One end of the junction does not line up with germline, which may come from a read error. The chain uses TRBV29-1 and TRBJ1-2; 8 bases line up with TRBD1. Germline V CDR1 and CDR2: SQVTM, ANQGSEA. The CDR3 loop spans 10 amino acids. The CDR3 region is CSVDRGRLSF. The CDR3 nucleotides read TGCAGCGTTGACAGGGGGCGGTTATCCTTC.

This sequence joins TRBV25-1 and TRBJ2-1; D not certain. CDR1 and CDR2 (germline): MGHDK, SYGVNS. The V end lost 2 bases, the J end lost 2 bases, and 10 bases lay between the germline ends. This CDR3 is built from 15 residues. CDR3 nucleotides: TGTGCCAGCAGTGAACCCACAGTTGCCTACAATGAGCAGTTCTTC. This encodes CASSEPTVAYNEQFF.

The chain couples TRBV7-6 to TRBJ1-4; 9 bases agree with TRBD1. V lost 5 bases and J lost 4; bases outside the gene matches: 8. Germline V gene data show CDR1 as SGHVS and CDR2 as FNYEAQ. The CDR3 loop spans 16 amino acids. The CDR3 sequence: CASSPGTGSLNEKLFF. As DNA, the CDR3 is TGTGCCAGCAGCCCCGGGACAGGGTCCCTTAATGAAAAACTGTTTTTT. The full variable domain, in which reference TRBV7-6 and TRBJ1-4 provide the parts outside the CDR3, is GAGVSQSPRYKVTKRGQDVALRCDPISGHVSLYWYRQALGQGPEFLTYFNYEAQQDKSGLPNDRFSAERPEGSISTLTIQRTEQRDSAMYRCASSPGTGSLNEKLFFGSGTQLSVL.

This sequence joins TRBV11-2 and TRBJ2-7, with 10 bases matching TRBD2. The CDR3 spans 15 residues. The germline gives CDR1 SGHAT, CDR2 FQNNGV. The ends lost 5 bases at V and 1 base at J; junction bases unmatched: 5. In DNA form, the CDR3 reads TGTGCCAGCAGCAAGACTAGCGGGCCTTCCTACGAGCAGTACTTC. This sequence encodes CASSKTSGPSYEQYF.

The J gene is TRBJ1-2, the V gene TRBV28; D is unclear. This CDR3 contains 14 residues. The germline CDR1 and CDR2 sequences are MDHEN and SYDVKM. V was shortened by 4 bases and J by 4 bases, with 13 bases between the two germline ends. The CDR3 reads CASSSGMASYGYTF. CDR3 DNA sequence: TGTGCCAGCAGTTCCGGGATGGCGAGCTATGGCTACACCTTC.

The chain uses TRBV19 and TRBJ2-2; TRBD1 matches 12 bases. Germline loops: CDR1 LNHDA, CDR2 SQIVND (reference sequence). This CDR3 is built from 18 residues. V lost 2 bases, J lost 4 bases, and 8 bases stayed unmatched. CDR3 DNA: TGTGCCAGTAGTATAACAGCGGGACAGGGGGCTTTCACCGGGGAGCTGTTTTTT. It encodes CASSITAGQGAFTGELFF.

In DNA, the CDR3 is TGTGCCAGCAGACCCGGGACTAGCAGAAACATTCAGTACTTC. Its protein product is CASRPGTSRNIQYF. This sequence joins TRBV7-2 and TRBJ2-4; 9 bases are a match to TRBD2. Germline CDR1 SGHTA, CDR2 FQGNSA. CDR3 size: 14 residues. V shed 6 bases, J shed 6 bases, and the junction held 6 bases outside the gene matches.